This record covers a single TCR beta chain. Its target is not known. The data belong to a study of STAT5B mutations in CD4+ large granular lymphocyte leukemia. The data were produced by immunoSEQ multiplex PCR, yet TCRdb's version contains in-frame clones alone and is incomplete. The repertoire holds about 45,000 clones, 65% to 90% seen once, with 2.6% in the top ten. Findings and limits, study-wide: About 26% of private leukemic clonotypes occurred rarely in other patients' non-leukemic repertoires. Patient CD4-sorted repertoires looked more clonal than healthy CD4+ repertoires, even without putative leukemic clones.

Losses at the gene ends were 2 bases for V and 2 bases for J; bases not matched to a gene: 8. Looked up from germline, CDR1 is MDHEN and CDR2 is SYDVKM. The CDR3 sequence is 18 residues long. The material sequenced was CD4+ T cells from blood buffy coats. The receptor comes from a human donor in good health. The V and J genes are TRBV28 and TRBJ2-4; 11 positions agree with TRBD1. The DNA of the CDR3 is TGTGCCAGCAGTTTAATTTCAGGACAGGGGGCATCCAAAAACATTCAGTACTTC. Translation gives CASSLISGQGASKNIQYF.